This T cell receptor (beta chain) was sequenced during a study of OX40 agonist ivuxolimab in advanced cancers. General notes on the study: Ivuxolimab was a fully human IgG2 agonistic monoclonal antibody targeting the costimulatory receptor OX40 (CD134). Intravenous ivuxolimab was administered to patients every 2 weeks at six dose levels: 0.01, 0.1, 0.3, 1.5, 3 and 10 mg/kg. Of the roughly 52 dose-escalation patients, hepatocellular carcinoma was present in about 20, melanoma in approximately 15, renal cell carcinoma in 9 and head and neck cancer in 9. In the dose-escalation cohort, around four fifths of patients were male, and the mean age was approximately 60 years with a range of roughly 20 to 79. Prior anti-PD-1, anti-PD-L1 or anti-CTLA-4 therapy was permitted, and roughly two fifths of dose-escalation patients had received checkpoint inhibitors. Partial responses were achieved by three dose-escalation patients, of whom one had hepatocellular carcinoma and two had cutaneous melanoma. Peripheral TCRbeta sequencing aimed to test whether ivuxolimab altered TCR sequence diversity and caused clonal T-cell expansion. The paper describes the monotherapy dose-escalation part (N of about 54 patients) of the phase I trial of ivuxolimab.

The trial excluded patients who had a history of autoimmune disease or who were on systemic immunosuppression. Peripheral blood for TCR sequencing was collected from all dose cohorts at baseline, on cycle 4 day 1, and on cycle 7 day 1. Samples came from an open-label, multicenter, first-in-human phase I dose-escalation trial of ivuxolimab. The trial enrolled adults with locally advanced or metastatic head and neck squamous cell, hepatocellular, melanoma or renal cell carcinoma. CD4+ and CD8+ T cells were sorted separately from peripheral blood before TCR sequencing. For sequencing of the TCRbeta CDR3 region, genomic DNA was extracted from the sorted cells. The immunoSEQ Assay was used to sequence the TCRbeta CDR3 regions. TCRdb carries this immuneACCESS record with in-frame sequences only. Its versions omit some clonotypes, under half of them owing to an unresolved V gene in the studies checked, with the rest unexplained. This sample comprises about 69,000 clones, around 89% of them detected only once. The ten largest make up over 9.5% of the sample.

The germline V gene yields SGHVS for CDR1 and FQNEAQ for CDR2. V drops 6 bases and J drops 5 bases, leaving 7 bases in between. Spanning cysteine to phenylalanine, the CDR3 consists of 11 amino acids. Only the CDR3 DNA is retained, 33 bases long and in frame from the first base. For this clone: This clone's antigen is unknown. No per-base quality is available; no much larger clone lies one base away.

Study-wide conclusions, independent of this receptor: Clonal expansion of both CD4+ and CD8+ blood T cells was observed from baseline to week 6 at doses 0.1 to 3.0 mg/kg. Low levels of normalized T-cell clonal expansion were also seen in some patients who did not respond. The antigen specificity of the clonally expanded peripheral T cells was not determined. After ivuxolimab, CD8+ T cells had more expanded clones than CD4+ T cells on average. In the 0.1-3.0 mg/kg groups, partial responders had among the lowest normalized peripheral clonal expansion, particularly in CD8+ T cells.

The chain employs TRBV7-8 and TRBJ2-5; the D gene assignment is ambiguous. The specimen comprised CD4+ or CD8+ T cells sorted from blood, sampled in a trial of the OX40 agonist ivuxolimab. The TCR originated in an adult with an advanced solid tumor such as melanoma, head and neck, liver or kidney cancer. The CDR3 corresponds to CASSRGETQYF. DNA sequence: TGTGCCAGCAGTCGTGGGGAGACCCAGTACTTC.